This T cell receptor beta chain was identified during a study of shared clonotypes between healthy human individuals. Study-wide results and caveats: Among donors, sharing of clonotypes was expected to be affected by sequencing depth.

The CDR3 sequence is 13 residues long. Trimming took off 2 bases at V and 5 bases at J, with 9 bases between the two ends. Germline assignment: CDR1 SEHNR and CDR2 FQNEAQ (reference sequence). Assay execution proceeded at the deep level. Assay used: immunoSEQ multiplex PCR; TCRdb lists only in-frame clones, some missing. The sample consists of millions of clones, around 94% of them appearing once. As concerns this clone: Its specificity is not known. Other nucleotide sequences in the sample specify the same CDR3.

This receptor was taken from a man younger than 35 in good health. The genes are TRBV7-9 and TRBJ2-5; D gene ambiguous. Sequenced input: naive CD4+ T cells sorted from blood. Specified subset: CD45RA+ positively selected. The CDR3 bases are TGTGCCAGCAGCTTACTCGGACGGGAGACCCAGTACTTC. Translation gives CASSLLGRETQYF.